This T cell receptor beta chain was retrieved from a study of blood T cell repertoires in COVID-19. The overall study: Researchers got acute and convalescent COVID-19 samples from the United States, Italy and Spain. PBMCs, B-cell-depleted T cells, or T cells provided the cDNA or gDNA that made up the material.

This clone occurred once. The CDR3 extends over 18 amino acids. The germline gives CDR1 GTSNPN, CDR2 SVGIG (reference sequence). Unmatched junction bases numbered 5, after V lost 0 bases and J lost 1 base. The data were produced by immunoSEQ multiplex PCR, yet TCRdb's version contains in-frame clones alone and is incomplete. The data contain 110,000 to 150,000 clones, less than 85% of them singletons. Specimen: peripheral blood. This chain joins TRBV30 and TRBJ2-4; 14 nucleotides align to TRBD2. This TCR was sampled from a human donor in a cohort sampled during active COVID-19. CDR3 DNA: TGTGCCTGGAGTGTAAGACTAGCGGGGGGGCAGGCCAAAAACATTCAGTACTTC. Its protein product is CAWSVRLAGGQAKNIQYF.